This T cell receptor (beta chain) originates from a study of OX40 agonist ivuxolimab in advanced cancers. Background for the entire study: Ivuxolimab was a fully human IgG2 agonistic monoclonal antibody targeting the costimulatory receptor OX40 (CD134). In the dose-escalation cohort, around four fifths of patients were male, and the mean age was around 65 years with a range of roughly 20 to 85. Intravenous ivuxolimab was administered to patients every 2 weeks at six dose levels: 0.01, 0.1, 0.3, 1.5, 3 and 10 mg/kg. Partial responses were achieved by three dose-escalation patients, of whom one had hepatocellular carcinoma and two had cutaneous melanoma. Prior anti-PD-1, anti-PD-L1 or anti-CTLA-4 therapy was permitted, and approximately 39% of dose-escalation patients had received checkpoint inhibitors. The paper describes the monotherapy dose-escalation part (N ≈ 51 patients) of the phase I trial of ivuxolimab. Peripheral TCRbeta sequencing aimed to test whether ivuxolimab altered TCR sequence diversity and caused clonal T-cell expansion. Among the 52 dose-escalation patients, some 20 had hepatocellular carcinoma, 15 or so melanoma, 9 renal cell carcinoma and 9 head and neck cancer.

Study-level results and caveats: Low levels of normalized T-cell clonal expansion were also seen in some nonresponding patients. After ivuxolimab, more expanded clones were found on average in CD8+ T cells than in CD4+ T cells. Clonal expansion of both CD4+ and CD8+ blood T cells was observed from baseline to week 6 at doses 0.1 to 3.0 mg/kg. In partial responders in the 0.1-3.0 mg/kg groups, normalized peripheral clonal expansion was found to be among the lowest, especially among CD8+ T cells. The antigen specificity of the peripheral T cells that underwent clonal expansion was not determined.

Genomic DNA was isolated from the sorted cells so that the TCRbeta CDR3 region could be sequenced. TCRbeta CDR3 regions were sequenced using the immunoSEQ Assay. The clones in this table, taken by TCRdb from immuneACCESS, are in-frame only. Not every clone is retained; where verified, under half of the shortfall comes from an unresolved V gene, and the cause of the rest is unknown. This sample has more than 35,000 clones in its table, and 75% to 90% of those were observed once. The leading ten clones occupy around 10% of the sample. The trial excluded patients who had a history of autoimmune disease or who were on systemic immunosuppression. Peripheral blood for TCR sequencing was collected from all dose cohorts at baseline, on cycle 4 day 1, and on cycle 7 day 1. Samples were obtained from an open-label, multicenter, first-in-human phase I dose-escalation trial of ivuxolimab. Adults with locally advanced or metastatic melanoma, renal cell, hepatocellular, or head and neck squamous cell carcinoma were enrolled in the trial. Before TCR sequencing, CD4+ T cells and CD8+ T cells were sorted from peripheral blood as separate populations.

As encoded in the germline V gene, CDR1 is MGHRA while CDR2 is YSYEKL. Inclusive of the bounding cysteine and phenylalanine, the CDR3 is 13 residues long. Only the CDR3 portion is preserved as DNA: 39 bases, with reading frame beginning at the first base. V lost 1 base and J lost 3 bases; the stretch between them is 7 bases long. Of note for this clone: It lacks a known antigen. Base qualities are not at hand, and no much larger clone is one base apart.

Sequences were derived from CD4+ or CD8+ T cells sorted from blood, sampled in a trial of the OX40 agonist ivuxolimab. The V and J segments used are TRBV4-1 and TRBJ2-7; perhaps TRBD2 is the D gene, with 5 bases matching. The clonotype originates from an adult with an advanced solid tumor such as melanoma, head and neck, liver or kidney cancer. The nucleotide sequence is given as TGCGCCAGCAGCCAAGTCGGGAACTACGAGCAGTACTTC. It specifies CASSQVGNYEQYF.